The sequence of this T cell receptor beta chain was determined in a study of early T cells in non-severe SARS-CoV-2 infection. Study overall: Chains stayed unpaired after sequencing of bulk RNA from unsorted whole blood. Study-wide results and limits: VDJdb matching, biased toward anti-spike CD8 responses, missed private and CD4 specificities.

This CDR3 has 15 amino acids. Details on this clonotype: The antigen is undetermined.

Attached unique molecular identifiers marked individual cDNA molecules. TCRdb re-called the 5' RACE reads with MiXCR, one entry per CDR3 protein. The sample lists about 42,000 distinct CDR3 sequences, 6% to 7.5% occurring once. The clonotype was recovered from an adult who was a healthcare worker with PCR-confirmed SARS-CoV-2 infection or an uninfected control (not recorded which). The chain recombines TRBV21-1 with TRBJ2-3; no DNA check was done on the table's D call, TRBD2. TRBV21-1 is marked as a pseudogene. Sequencing was carried out using whole blood. Written as DNA, the CDR3 is TGTGCCAGCAGTCCCGCGGGGGGTCACACAGATACGCAGTATTTT. This gives the protein CASSPAGGHTDTQYF.